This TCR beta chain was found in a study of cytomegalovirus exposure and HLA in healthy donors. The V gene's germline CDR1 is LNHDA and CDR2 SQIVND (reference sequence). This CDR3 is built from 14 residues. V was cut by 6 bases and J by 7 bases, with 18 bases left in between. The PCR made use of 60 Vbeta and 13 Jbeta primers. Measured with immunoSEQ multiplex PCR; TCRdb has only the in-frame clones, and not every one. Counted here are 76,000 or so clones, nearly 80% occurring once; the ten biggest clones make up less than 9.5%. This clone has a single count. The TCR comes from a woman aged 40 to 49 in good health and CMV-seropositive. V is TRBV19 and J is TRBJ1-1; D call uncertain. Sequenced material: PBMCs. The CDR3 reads CASRETSGRGEAFF. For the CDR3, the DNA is TGTGCCAGTAGGGAAACCTCCGGGAGAGGTGAAGCTTTCTTT.